Listed below are T cell receptor beta chains from one sample, sequenced in a study of OX40 agonist ivuxolimab in advanced cancers. Assay used: immunoSEQ multiplex PCR; TCRdb lists only in-frame clones, some missing. The top ten hold 20% to 30% of the sample, which has about 80,000 clones, about 83% seen once. The sample was CD4+ or CD8+ T cells sorted from blood, taken in a trial of the OX40 agonist ivuxolimab. The receptor source for this set is an adult with an advanced solid tumor such as melanoma, head and neck, liver or kidney cancer. CDR3s leave out the opening cysteine and the closing phenylalanine or tryptophan.

>12|TRBV5-5|TRBJ1-1
ASSPDGISAEAF
>14|TRBV5-4|TRBJ2-5
ASSLARSSYQETQY
>12|TRBV7-2|TRBJ1-2
ASSLAAQGRGYT
>13|TRBV19|TRBJ2-2
ASSIVGGGTGELF
>8|TRBV9|TRBJ1-5
ASSDQPQH
>12|TRBV7-9|TRBJ2-1
ASSLGVNYNEQF
>12|TRBV15|TRBJ1-1
ATSRKDRGVEAF
>13|TRBV7-6|TRBJ1-3
ASSFSRISGNTIY
>13|TRBV4-1|TRBJ2-3
ASSQTERDLDTQY
>13|TRBV13|TRBJ1-1
ASSPLVMENTEAF
>11|TRBV4-2|TRBJ1-2
ASSLLNNYGYT
>10|TRBV21-1|TRBJ2-4
ASSILGQPEY
>11|TRBV10-3|TRBJ2-1
AINEHAGDEQF
>12|TRBV7-9|TRBJ2-7
ASSLGGVGAEQY
>11|TRBV6-5|TRBJ1-1
ASAFGRNTEAF
>14|TRBV5-4|TRBJ2-3
ASSRGPGAGPDTQY
>13|TRBV6-6|TRBJ2-7
ASSSPRVSSYEQY
>12|TRBV5-1|TRBJ1-2
ASSPPQGTYGYT
>14|TRBV4-1|TRBJ1-5
ASSQERPGGNQPQH
>15|TRBV30|TRBJ2-1
AHLGGGSGGSYNEQF
>14|TRBV7-9|TRBJ1-1
ASTHGGVRAQAEAF
>14|TRBV5-1|TRBJ2-2
ASSLEGTGATGELF
>14|TRBV4-2|TRBJ1-4
ASSQDLARPYEKLF
>11|TRBV7-2|TRBJ2-7
ASSVTGIGEQY
>13|TRBV27|-
ASSSYRGRYSEQY
>15|TRBV28|TRBJ1-5
ASRFITDRVTNQPQH
>13|TRBV19|TRBJ2-1
ASRQGSSVDNEQF
>12|TRBV5-6|TRBJ1-3
ASSSRQGRNTIY
>10|TRBV13|TRBJ2-5
ASSSDGETQY
>13|TRBV5-8|TRBJ1-1
ASSPEDRGNTEAF
>14|TRBV19|TRBJ2-7
ASSSRGGTGSYEQY
>12|TRBV6-5|TRBJ1-4
ASSYMGQDEKLF
>10|TRBV30|TRBJ1-5
AWSDKDRPQH
>10|TRBV2|TRBJ1-6
ASSAPNSPLH
>9|TRBV19|TRBJ2-1
ASSQESLEF
>12|TRBV5-1|TRBJ1-1
ASSPGRLNTEAF
>13|TRBV28|TRBJ1-6
ASSLWSQGSSPLH
>10|TRBV28|TRBJ2-5
ASSGTVETQY
>14|TRBV30|TRBJ1-5
AWGTGGARSNQPQH
>14|TRBV5-4|TRBJ1-1
ASSSAPTGLNTEAF
>14|TRBV7-2|TRBJ1-4
ASSFGLRMAVEKLF
>13|TRBV29-1|TRBJ1-4
SVDEGGFREEKLF
>14|TRBV5-4|TRBJ1-1
ASSPGASSMNTEAF
>11|TRBV7-6|TRBJ2-7
ASSASGSEEQY
>12|TRBV15|TRBJ2-1
ATSPNPNTQEQF